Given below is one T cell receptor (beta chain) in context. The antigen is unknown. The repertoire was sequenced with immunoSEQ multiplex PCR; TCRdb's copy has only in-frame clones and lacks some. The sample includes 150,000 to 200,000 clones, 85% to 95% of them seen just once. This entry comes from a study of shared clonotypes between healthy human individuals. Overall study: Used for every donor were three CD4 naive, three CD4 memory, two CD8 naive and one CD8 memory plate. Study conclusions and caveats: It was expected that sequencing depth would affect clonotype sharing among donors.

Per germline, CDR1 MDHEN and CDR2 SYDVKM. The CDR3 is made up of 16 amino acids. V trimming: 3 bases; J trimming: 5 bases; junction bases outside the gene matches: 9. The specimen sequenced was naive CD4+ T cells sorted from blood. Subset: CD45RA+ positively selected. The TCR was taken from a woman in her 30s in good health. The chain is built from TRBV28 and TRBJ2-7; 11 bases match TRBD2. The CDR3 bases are TGTGCCAGCAGTTTCCCAGAGACTAGCGGGACGGACGAGCAGTACTTC. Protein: CASSFPETSGTDEQYF.